The 22 T cell receptor beta chains listed next were all sequenced from one sample in a study of blood T cell repertoires in COVID-19. The table came from immunoSEQ multiplex PCR; TCRdb's copy has only in-frame clones and leaves some out. The sample lists approximately 150,000 clones, around four fifths occurring once. Sequencing used PBMCs or T cells enriched from blood (not recorded which). The receptors here all came from a woman aged 40-49 years who had recovered from COVID-19.

V is TRBV19 and J is TRBJ1-1, with 7 positions matching TRBD1. CDR3 length equals 14 residues. CDR1 LNHDA and CDR2 SQIVND come from the germline V gene (reference sequence). Unmatched junction bases numbered 4, after V lost 5 bases and J lost 1 base. The CDR3 here is CASSPGTANTEAFF. The CDR3 region has the DNA TGTGCCAGTAGTCCCGGGACAGCGAACACTGAAGCTTTCTTT. The full variable domain, with the rest looked up from reference TRBV19 and TRBJ1-1, is DGGITQSPKYLFRKEGQNVTLSCEQNLNHDAMYWYRQDPGQGLRLIYYSQIVNDFQKGDIAEGYSVSREKKESFPLTVTSAQKNPTAFYLCASSPGTANTEAFFGQGTRLTVV.

The chain combines TRBV11-2 with TRBJ2-1, with D possibly matching TRBD1 (6 bases). The germline V and J ends were trimmed by 7 bases and 5 bases, with 18 bases remaining between them. CDR3 size: 15 residues. Germline V gives CDR1 SGHAT, CDR2 FQNNGV. Here the CDR3 DNA reads TGTGCCAGCACCTCTGGGACACTAGTAAACAATGAGCAGTTCTTC. The encoded protein is CASTSGTLVNNEQFF.

V gene TRBV18 combines with J gene TRBJ1-1, with TRBD1 identical over 8 bases. The germline gives CDR1 KGHSH, CDR2 LQKENI. V lost 2 bases to trimming and J lost 4 bases; unmatched junction nucleotides: 6. The CDR3 has 15 amino acids. CDR3 amino acids: CASSPVQGGATEAFF. DNA of the CDR3: TGTGCCAGCTCACCAGTACAGGGGGGGGCCACTGAAGCTTTCTTT.

The CDR3 DNA reads TGTGCCAGCAGTGAACGGTCAGGGGGGCGAGGTGACTACACCTTC. Amino acid sequence: CASSERSGGRGDYTF. The J gene is TRBJ1-2, the V gene TRBV2; TRBD1 agrees at 7 bases. The CDR3 sequence is 15 residues long. Per the germline V gene, CDR1 is SNHLY and CDR2 is FYNNEI. V trimming: 2 bases; J trimming: 10 bases; junction bases outside the gene matches: 13.

This clone was detected only a few times. Distinct nucleotide sequences in the sample also encode this CDR3. The chain uses TRBV12-3 or TRBV12-4 and TRBJ1-5; D gene uncertain. Trimming removed 5 bases from V and 4 bases from J, with 6 bases in between. CDR3 size: 12 residues. CDR3 DNA sequence: TGTGCCAGCAGTCCCCTAAATCAGCCCCAGCATTTT. This encodes CASSPLNQPQHF.

V and J are TRBV7-6 and TRBJ2-2; 16 nucleotides line up with TRBD2. With 5 bases clipped from V and 4 bases from J, the junction kept 7 bases outside the gene matches. The CDR3 is 18 residues long. The germline gives CDR1 SGHVS, CDR2 FNYEAQ. CDR3 in amino acids: CASSQGTSGGARTGELFF. CDR3 sequence (DNA): TGTGCCAGCAGCCAAGGGACTAGCGGGGGGGCACGCACCGGGGAGCTGTTTTTT. Filled out from reference TRBV7-6 and TRBJ2-2, the complete variable domain reads GAGVSQSPRYKVTKRGQDVALRCDPISGHVSLYWYRQALGQGPEFLTYFNYEAQQDKSGLPNDRFSAERPEGSISTLTIQRTEQRDSAMYRCASSQGTSGGARTGELFFGEGSRLTVL.

CDR3 sequence (DNA): TGTGCCAGCAGTTTAGACCGGTCGGGCTACACCTTC. Translation: CASSLDRSGYTF. The rearrangement links TRBV12-3 or TRBV12-4 to TRBJ1-2; D call uncertain. V gave up 1 base and J gave up 8 bases, with 8 bases separating them. CDR3 length: 12 residues.

V gene TRBV3-1 (or the pseudogene TRBV3-2) combines with J gene TRBJ1-4, with D maybe TRBD1 (6 bases). Germline lookup yields CDR1 LGHDT and CDR2 YNNKEL (reference sequence). This CDR3 is 17 amino acids long. The V and J ends lost 4 bases and 9 bases respectively, with 24 bases between them. CDR3 protein: CASSRPRSRDTEQKLFF. The DNA for the CDR3 is TGTGCCAGCAGCCGTCCACGTTCCCGGGACACCGAACAAAAACTGTTTTTT.

The chain carries TRBV20-1 and TRBJ2-3; TRBD2 is a possible D gene (6 bases). The germline CDR1 and CDR2 sequences are DFQATT and SNEGSKA (reference sequence). This CDR3 has 15 amino acids. Trimming shortened V by 3 bases and J by 0 bases, and 13 bases separated the two germline ends. CDR3 amino acids: CSASHPSASTDTQYF. CDR3 DNA: TGCAGTGCTAGTCATCCTAGCGCTAGCACAGATACGCAGTATTTT.

The chain couples TRBV29-1 to TRBJ1-1; D gene unclear. The ends were cut back, 8 bases at V and 12 bases at J, with 16 bases in the middle. Per the germline V gene, CDR1 is SQVTM and CDR2 is ANQGSEA. The CDR3 is 10 amino acids. CDR3 nucleotide sequence: TGCAGCACGAGATCGGGAGCGACTTTCTTT. Translated, it gives CSTRSGATFF.

This chain joins TRBV19 and TRBJ2-2; 7 bases are shared with TRBD2. Germline CDR1 is LNHDA and CDR2 is SQIVND (reference sequence). After removal of 5 bases from V and 11 bases from J, the junction contained 5 bases not matched to a gene. The CDR3 totals 12 residues. CDR3 DNA sequence: TGTGCCAGTAGTCCCCCGGGAGGTGAGCTGTTTTTT. This gives the protein CASSPPGGELFF. Full variable domain (outside the CDR3, taken from reference TRBV19 and TRBJ2-2): DGGITQSPKYLFRKEGQNVTLSCEQNLNHDAMYWYRQDPGQGLRLIYYSQIVNDFQKGDIAEGYSVSREKKESFPLTVTSAQKNPTAFYLCASSPPGGELFFGEGSRLTVL.

V usage is TRBV2 and J usage is TRBJ2-1, with D tentatively TRBD1 (6 bases). Trimming shortened V by 2 bases and J by 6 bases, and 11 bases separated the two germline ends. Germline assignment: CDR1 SNHLY and CDR2 FYNNEI. The CDR3 loop spans 14 amino acids. CDR3 loop: CASSEFLGGNEQFF. The CDR3 coding sequence is TGTGCCAGCAGTGAATTCTTAGGGGGCAATGAGCAGTTCTTC.

The rearrangement joins TRBV29-1 to TRBJ1-2; a possible D gene is TRBD1 (6 bases). Trimming removed 4 bases from V and 14 bases from J, with 14 bases in between. The CDR3 is made up of 10 amino acids. Germline CDR1 SQVTM, CDR2 ANQGSEA. The CDR3 DNA sequence: TGCAGCGTTGGATGGCAGGGGATAACCTTC. It encodes CSVGWQGITF.

The chain employs TRBV2 and TRBJ2-7; D remains unclear. This CDR3 comprises 12 residues. Trimming took off 6 bases at V and 2 bases at J, with 8 bases between the two ends. Germline CDR1 is SNHLY and CDR2 is FYNNEI. The CDR3 protein is CASSGTAYEQYF. The CDR3 DNA sequence: TGTGCCAGCAGCGGAACAGCCTACGAGCAGTACTTC.

The chain combines TRBV6-6 with TRBJ1-2, with 9 bases fitting TRBD1. The trim removed 2 bases at V and 8 bases at J, leaving 6 bases unmatched. CDR1 MNHNY and CDR2 SVGAGI come from the germline V gene (reference sequence). The CDR3 spans 14 residues. CDR3 bases: TGTGCCAGCAGTTACCTACAGGGGGCCGGGGGCTACACCTTC. The encoded protein is CASSYLQGAGGYTF.

This chain joins TRBV27 and TRBJ2-7; D is ambiguous. Trimming left V 0 bases short and J 1 base short, with 10 bases between. Per the germline V gene, CDR1 is MNHEY and CDR2 is SMNVEV (reference sequence). This CDR3 spans 15 amino acids. This CDR3 is CASSLSSAASYEQYF. The CDR3 coding sequence is TGTGCCAGCAGTTTATCGTCGGCGGCTTCCTACGAGCAGTACTTC.

This clone was counted only a few times. The J gene is TRBJ2-2, the V gene TRBV7-8, with TRBD1 identical over 7 bases. This CDR3 has 16 amino acids. The germline V gene encodes CDR1 SGHVS and CDR2 FQNEAQ. V lost 4 bases and J lost 1; bases outside the gene matches: 6. The CDR3 nucleotides read TGTGCCAGCAGCTCTATACAGGGGATGAACACCGGGGAGCTGTTTTTT. Protein sequence: CASSSIQGMNTGELFF. Full variable domain (outside the CDR3, taken from reference TRBV7-8 and TRBJ2-2): GAGVSQSPRYKVAKRGQDVALRCDPISGHVSLFWYQQALGQGPEFLTYFQNEAQLDKSGLPSDRFFAERPEGSVSTLKIQRTQQEDSAVYLCASSSIQGMNTGELFFGEGSRLTVL.

The genes are TRBV9 and TRBJ2-1, with TRBD2 as a possible D gene (5 bases). V was shortened by 3 bases and J by 5 bases, with 9 bases between the two germline ends. Germline V lookup: CDR1 SGDLS, CDR2 YYNGEE. The CDR3 consists of 13 residues. Here the CDR3 reads CASSDGLNNEQFF. The CDR3 region has the DNA TGTGCCAGCAGCGATGGACTCAACAATGAGCAGTTCTTC.

V usage is TRBV29-1 and J usage is TRBJ2-1; 15 nucleotides align to TRBD2. Looked up from germline, CDR1 is SQVTM and CDR2 is ANQGSEA. The CDR3 is made up of 22 amino acids. CDR3 loop: CSLRGGNPQGLAGGYSYNEQFF. In DNA, the CDR3 is TGCAGTCTACGAGGGGGGAACCCTCAGGGACTAGCGGGGGGATACTCCTACAATGAGCAGTTCTTC.

The chain recombines TRBV27 with TRBJ2-7; TRBD2 might be the D (6 bases). CDR3 length equals 13 residues. The ends were cut back, 5 bases at V and 2 bases at J, with 10 bases in the middle. Germline CDR1 MNHEY, CDR2 SMNVEV (reference sequence). This CDR3 is CASSRDSAYEQYF. In DNA form, the CDR3 reads TGTGCCAGCAGTCGGGACTCTGCCTACGAGCAGTACTTC.

This sequence joins TRBV11-2 and TRBJ2-7; D uncertain. CDR1 is SGHAT, CDR2 FQNNGV, per germline. This CDR3 comprises 15 residues. Trimming left V 4 bases short and J 4 bases short, with 17 bases between. CDR3 region: CASSWLPVERYEQYF. CDR3 nucleotide sequence: TGTGCCAGCAGCTGGCTTCCTGTTGAGAGGTACGAGCAGTACTTC.

V is TRBV11-2 and J is TRBJ2-7; D not certain. The CDR3 length is 12 residues. Germline assignment: CDR1 SGHAT and CDR2 FQNNGV. V gave up 1 base and J gave up 6 bases, with 7 bases separating them. DNA for the CDR3: TGTGCCAGCAGCTTAGCCGGGTTCGAGCAGTACTTC. Translating gives CASSLAGFEQYF.